The 31 T cell receptor beta chains presented below share a single source sample, sequenced in a study of regulatory T cells in long-lasting Graves disease. Researchers made TCR beta libraries by using iRepertoire HTBI primers and running Arm-PCR on CDR3 regions. Each CDR3 protein is one row after TCRdb ran MiXCR on the multiplex PCR reads. The data show roughly 520,000 distinct CDR3 sequences, with 12% seen just once and around 9.3% held by the top ten. Indicated time point: newly diagnosed GD, antithyroid drugs for less than 3 months. PBMC-extracted RNA yielded the TCR library. In addition, the sample was reused for a study of T cells in Graves' hyperthyroidism and ophthalmopathy.

Sequencing used peripheral blood mononuclear cells (PBMCs), obtained at new diagnosis, from a patient treated with antithyroid drugs. The receptors originated from a woman aged 30 to 39 with Graves disease.

In this sample, this clonotype turned up a few times. This chain joins TRBV28 and TRBJ2-3, with 11 bases matching TRBD2. This CDR3 has 14 amino acids. Germline CDR1 and CDR2: MDHEN and SYDVKM. The V and J ends lost 3 bases and 7 bases, in that order; junction bases with no gene match: 3. The CDR3 here is CASSFLAGGNTQYF. CDR3 coding DNA: TGTGCCAGCAGTTTTTTAGCGGGGGGGAATACGCAGTATTTT.

This clonotype was picked up a small number of times. V is TRBV19 and J is TRBJ1-6, with D possibly matching TRBD1 (5 bases). The CDR3 is made up of 16 amino acids. CDR1 is LNHDA, CDR2 SQIVND, per germline (reference sequence). Deletions cut 6 bases from V and 7 bases from J, with 19 bases between. CDR3 sequence (DNA): TGTGCCAGTAGAAGTGGGTCAGGGCTCTGGAATTCACCCCTCCACTTT. Translating it yields CASRSGSGLWNSPLHF.

The rearrangement joins TRBV9 to TRBJ1-5; D gene ambiguous. Deletions cut 4 bases from V and 4 bases from J, with 9 bases between. This CDR3 has 13 amino acids. CDR1 is SGDLS, CDR2 YYNGEE, per germline. The CDR3 protein is CASSISGNQPQHF. In DNA form, the CDR3 reads TGTGCCAGCAGCATATCAGGTAATCAGCCCCAGCATTTT.

This clonotype occurred a few times. The chain links TRBV30 to TRBJ2-1; TRBD2 agrees at 7 bases. CDR1 is GTSNPN, CDR2 SVGIG, per germline (reference sequence). The CDR3 has 15 amino acids. The trim removed 4 bases at V and 7 bases at J, leaving 13 bases unmatched. The CDR3 loop reads CAWNLLASRRNEQFF. CDR3 DNA: TGTGCCTGGAATCTACTAGCGTCCCGCCGGAATGAGCAGTTCTTC.

This clonotype turned up a few times. A far larger clone is one nucleotide away, so this likely arose from a read error. This chain links TRBV11-2 with TRBJ2-1; TRBD2 is a possible D gene (6 bases). The J call may be in error: the DNA end matches TRBJ2-5 better. CDR1 SGHAT and CDR2 FQNNGV come from the germline V gene. The CDR3 runs 18 residues. The CDR3 DNA reads as TGTGCCAGCAGCCCTCGGAGGGGCCTTGGCTTACCACAAGAGACCCAGTACTTC. This encodes CASSPRRGLGLPQETQYF.

Of note for this clonotype: The junction shows a germline mismatch at one end, possibly a read error. V gene TRBV28 combines with J gene TRBJ2-3; D not certain. CDR3 length: 12 residues. CDR1 MDHEN and CDR2 SYDVKM come from the germline V gene. CDR3 in DNA: TGTGCCAGCAGTTTTGGCACAGATATGCAGTATTTT. Its translation is CASSFGTDMQYF.

V usage is TRBV25-1 and J usage is TRBJ2-5; possible D gene TRBD1, 5 bases. V lost 10 bases and J lost 1, with 13 bases in between. The length of the CDR3 is 13 residues. The V gene's germline CDR1 is MGHDK and CDR2 SYGVNS. Here the CDR3 DNA reads TGTGCCACCGAATCCAGGGCCCAAGAGACCCAGTACTTC. Translated, it gives CATESRAQETQYF.

This clonotype was observed a few times. Since a much larger clone is just one base distant, this may be a read error. J is TRBJ2-3 and V is TRBV27, with D perhaps assigned TRBD1 or TRBD2 (5 bases each). Germline V lookup: CDR1 MNHEY, CDR2 SMNVEV (reference sequence). The CDR3 contains 14 residues. The CDR3 region is CARSSLRGTDTQYF. The CDR3 DNA is TGTGCCCGCAGTTCCCTGAGGGGTACAGATACGCAGTATTTT.

The chain has TRBV11-3 and TRBJ1-6; TRBD1 matches at 11 bases. CDR1 and CDR2 from the germline V gene are SGHNT and YENEEA. V was pared by 1 base and J by 7 bases, with 6 bases of the junction left unmatched. The CDR3 has 17 amino acids. CDR3 sequence reads: CASSLGSGTGGNSPLHF. DNA of the CDR3: TGTGCCAGCAGCTTAGGGTCGGGGACAGGGGGAAATTCACCCCTCCACTTT.

This clonotype has ten or more counts. The chain links TRBV30 to TRBJ1-1; D might be TRBD1 (5 bases). Germline values: CDR1 GTSNPN, CDR2 SVGIG (reference sequence). The CDR3 totals 12 residues. Trimming left V 0 bases short and J 3 bases short, with 5 bases between. The CDR3 DNA is TGTGCCTGGAGTGTGGGGGACACTGAAGCTTTCTTT. This sequence encodes CAWSVGDTEAFF.

This clonotype was picked up many times. This rearrangement joins TRBV2 to TRBJ2-7, with unresolved D. Germline CDR1 reads SNHLY; CDR2 reads FYNNEI. The CDR3 runs 15 residues. V was shortened by 1 base and J by 4 bases, with 14 bases between the two germline ends. The CDR3 sequence: CASSEGRLASYEQYF. The CDR3 bases are TGTGCCAGCAGTGAAGGTCGGTTGGCGAGTTACGAGCAGTACTTC.

This clonotype was recorded at least ten times. The V gene is TRBV3-1, the J gene TRBJ2-1; 7 bases are a match to TRBD2. J lost 8 bases, V lost 4 bases, and 11 bases had no gene match. The CDR3 is made up of 15 amino acids. Germline V gene lookup returns CDR1 LGHDT and CDR2 YNNKEL (reference sequence). CDR3 loop: CASSPKAGLRDEQFF. The CDR3 DNA reads as TGTGCCAGCAGCCCAAAAGCGGGATTAAGGGATGAGCAGTTCTTC.

This clonotype has ten or more counts. The CDR3 sequence: CAILGQDQETQYF. DNA for the CDR3: TGTGCCATCTTGGGACAGGACCAAGAGACCCAGTACTTC. The chain is built from TRBV28 and TRBJ2-5; 8 bases map to TRBD1. Germline V gives CDR1 MDHEN, CDR2 SYDVKM. This CDR3 is built from 13 residues. Trimming cost V 10 bases and J 0 bases; bases outside gene matches: 4. Drawing the rest from reference TRBV28 and TRBJ2-5, the complete variable domain is DVKVTQSSRYLVKRTGEKVFLECVQDMDHENMFWYRQDPGLGLRLIYFSYDVKMKEKGDIPEGYSVSREKKERFSLILESASTNQTSMYLCAILGQDQETQYFGPGTRLLVL.

This clonotype was seen many times. The chain is built from TRBV27 and TRBJ1-1; D gene unclear. In germline, CDR1 is MNHEY, CDR2 SMNVEV (reference sequence). V gave up 6 bases and J gave up 4 bases, with 15 bases separating them. The CDR3 contains 14 residues. The DNA for the CDR3 is TGTGCCAGCAGATCACTCGGCCCCCTCACTGAAGCTTTCTTT. This encodes CASRSLGPLTEAFF.

This clonotype occurred many times. V usage is TRBV27 and J usage is TRBJ2-1; 13 bases match TRBD2. Looked up from germline, CDR1 is MNHEY and CDR2 is SMNVEV (reference sequence). V lost 4 bases, J lost 7 bases, and 7 bases stayed unmatched. There are 16 residues in the CDR3. This CDR3 reads CASSSQTSGRSNEQFF. In DNA form, the CDR3 reads TGTGCCAGCAGTTCCCAGACTAGCGGGAGGTCAAATGAGCAGTTCTTC.

The rearrangement uses TRBV7-3 and TRBJ2-2, with D tentatively TRBD2 (6 bases). The CDR3 is 15 residues long. Trimming took off 5 bases at V and 4 bases at J, with 14 bases between the two ends. The germline V gene encodes CDR1 SGHTA and CDR2 FQGTGA. CDR3 loop: CASSRVGGTTGELFF. The CDR3, as DNA: TGTGCCAGCAGCCGCGTCGGGGGAACCACCGGGGAGCTGTTTTTT. Looking up the rest from reference TRBV7-3 and TRBJ2-2 gives the full variable domain: GAGVSQTPSNKVTEKGKYVELRCDPISGHTALYWYRQSLGQGPEFLIYFQGTGAADDSGLPNDRFFAVRPEGSVSTLKIQRTERGDSAVYLCASSRVGGTTGELFFGEGSRLTVL.

This clonotype was observed many times. The V call is TRBV30, the J call TRBJ2-7; TRBD1 matches at 10 bases. The trim removed 5 bases at V and 6 bases at J, leaving 10 bases unmatched. The CDR3 has 14 amino acids. CDR1 is GTSNPN and CDR2 is SVGIG in the germline V gene (reference sequence). DNA of the CDR3: TGTGCCTGGTCTACCGGGACAGGGGTATTCGAGCAGTACTTC. Translation gives CAWSTGTGVFEQYF.

Here the CDR3 reads CASTAGSGNSPLHF. Here the CDR3 DNA reads TGTGCCAGCACCGCGGGAAGCGGCAATTCACCCCTCCACTTT. The rearrangement uses TRBV9 and TRBJ1-6; no definite D call. CDR1 is SGDLS and CDR2 is YYNGEE in the germline V gene. The CDR3 extends over 14 amino acids. V shed 6 bases and J shed 7 bases, with 14 bases lying between them.

This clonotype was recorded at least ten times. The genes are TRBV27 and TRBJ1-5; TRBD1 might be the D (5 bases). This CDR3 comprises 13 residues. From germline, CDR1 is MNHEY and CDR2 SMNVEV (reference sequence). The V end lost 6 bases, the J end lost 7 bases, and 13 bases lay between the germline ends. In DNA form, the CDR3 reads TGTGCCAGCAGCGGGACCGGGCGCCAGCCCCAGCATTTT. Translating gives CASSGTGRQPQHF.

Ten or more counts support this clonotype. The V and J genes are TRBV6-1 and TRBJ2-1; a weak D match, TRBD2 (5 bases). The germline V gene has CDR1 MNHNS and CDR2 SASEGT. V lost 1 base, J lost 10 bases, and 14 bases lay in between. This CDR3 region has 14 residues. The CDR3 DNA follows: TGTGCCAGCAGTGAAGGGTCCTCTCCGGGGGAGCAGTTCTTC. It is translated as CASSEGSSPGEQFF.

The rearrangement uses TRBV10-3 and TRBJ2-7; 10 nucleotides agree with TRBD1. Per the germline V gene, CDR1 is ENHRY and CDR2 is SYGVKD. Trimming at V came to 8 bases and at J to 2 bases, leaving 6 bases not matched to a gene. The CDR3 is 14 residues long. CDR3 DNA sequence: TGTGCCATCCAAACCGGGACAGGGGCCTACGAGCAGTACTTC. It encodes CAIQTGTGAYEQYF.

This clonotype was picked up a small number of times. The chain combines TRBV3-1 with TRBJ1-1; D is unresolved. The V gene lost 4 bases and the J gene lost 4 bases, with 16 bases spanning the gap. Looked up from germline, CDR1 is LGHDT and CDR2 is YNNKEL (reference sequence). The CDR3 runs 15 residues. The chain's CDR3 is CASSPRGRRATEAFF. The DNA for the CDR3 is TGTGCCAGCAGCCCCCGAGGGAGGCGGGCCACTGAAGCTTTCTTT.

This clonotype was recorded many times. V is TRBV7-6 and J is TRBJ1-1; 7 bases align to TRBD1. CDR1 SGHVS and CDR2 FNYEAQ come from the germline V gene. Unmatched junction bases numbered 4, after V lost 5 bases and J lost 10 bases. This CDR3 comprises 11 residues. CDR3 DNA sequence: TGTGCCAGCAGCCAGGGGGGGCGAGCTTTCTTT. As protein: CASSQGGRAFF.

This clonotype was seen many times. The rearrangement links TRBV27 to TRBJ1-4; possibly TRBD1 for D (6 bases). The V end was cut by 6 bases, the J end by 10 bases, with 21 bases between. The CDR3 runs to 15 residues. Germline-derived CDR1 and CDR2 are MNHEY and SMNVEV (reference sequence). DNA of the CDR3: TGTGCCAGCAGCCCCCGCGGAGGGGGGGGAAGAAAACTGTTTTTT. Translated: CASSPRGGGGRKLFF. The full variable domain, rest sourced from reference TRBV27 and TRBJ1-4, is EAQVTQNPRYLITVTGKKLTVTCSQNMNHEYMSWYRQDPGLGLRQIYYSMNVEVTDKGDVPEGYKVSRKEKRNFPLILESPSPNQTSLYFCASSPRGGGGRKLFFGSGTQLSVL.

The chain recombines TRBV20-1 with TRBJ2-7; D possibly matches TRBD1 or TRBD2 (6 bases each). The CDR3 covers 13 residues. With 6 bases removed from V and 4 bases from J, the gap between germline ends came to 16 bases. Germline-derived CDR1 and CDR2 are DFQATT and SNEGSKA (reference sequence). The CDR3 nucleotides are TGCAGTGCCCGACGTGGGGGGCGTTACGAGCAGTACTTC. Residues: CSARRGGRYEQYF.

This clonotype has a count of ten or more. The chain employs TRBV7-2 and TRBJ2-7, with 12 bases identical to TRBD2. Looked up from germline, CDR1 is SGHTA and CDR2 is FQGNSA. This CDR3 spans 13 amino acids. With 5 bases clipped from V and 12 bases from J, the junction kept 8 bases outside the gene matches. The CDR3 DNA sequence: TGTGCCAGCAGCATGGGACTAGCGGGCCAGTCGTACTTC. Encoded protein: CASSMGLAGQSYF. Based on the CDR3 plus reference TRBV7-2 and TRBJ2-7, the full variable domain is GAGVSQSPSNKVTEKGKDVELRCDPISGHTALYWYRQSLGQGLEFLIYFQGNSAPDKSGLPSDRFSAERTGGSVSTLTIQRTQQEDSAVYLCASSMGLAGQSYFGPGTRLTVT.

The chain combines TRBV5-1 with TRBJ1-6, with D uncertain. Germline V CDR1 and CDR2: SGHRS, YFSETQ. V was cut by 0 bases and J by 9 bases, with 13 bases left in between. The CDR3 consists of 15 residues. The CDR3 nucleotides are TGCGCCAGCAGCTTGGAACCGGGATCTGGTTCACCCCTCCACTTT. Residues: CASSLEPGSGSPLHF.

This clonotype was recorded at least ten times. At one end the junction does not follow the germline gene, possibly because of a read error. V is TRBV12-3 or TRBV12-4 and J is TRBJ1-1, with D possibly being TRBD1 (6 bases). The CDR3 runs 15 residues. CDR3 nucleotides: TGTGCCAGCAGTTCATCCCAGGGGTGGGGGACTGAAGCTCTCTTT. Its protein is CASSSSQGWGTEALF.

In its sample, this clonotype was seen many times. The V and J genes are TRBV12-3 or TRBV12-4 and TRBJ1-5; no clear D gene. The V gene lost 6 bases and the J gene lost 0 bases, with 12 bases spanning the gap. The CDR3 sequence is 15 residues long. Written as DNA, the CDR3 is TGTGCCAGCAGATCCGACGGGCTTAGCAATCAGCCCCAGCATTTT. Residues: CASRSDGLSNQPQHF.

About this clonotype: This clone may be a read error of a much larger clone one base away. This rearrangement joins TRBV12-3 or TRBV12-4 to TRBJ1-2; TRBD1 matches 10 bases. CDR3 length: 14 residues. V trimming: 7 bases; J trimming: 6 bases; junction bases outside the gene matches: 8. The CDR3 nucleotides are TGTGCCAGCACCCCAGACAGGGGGCTCCATGGCTACACCTTC. Amino acid sequence: CASTPDRGLHGYTF.

Turning to this clonotype: A far larger clone is one nucleotide away, so this likely arose from a read error. DNA for the CDR3: TGCAGTGCCAGATTCCATGACAGGGTGGGACCTGACGAGCAGTACTTC. This codes for CSARFHDRVGPDEQYF. This chain uses TRBV20-1 with TRBJ2-3, with 7 bases matching TRBD1. The tail of the sequence fits TRBJ2-7 better, so the J call may be wrong. The CDR3 runs 16 residues. From germline, CDR1 is DFQATT and CDR2 SNEGSKA (reference sequence).